The rows below give T cell receptor beta chains drawn from one sample of a study of blood T cell repertoires in COVID-19. Repertoires were generated with immunoSEQ multiplex PCR, while TCRdb's copy carries only in-frame clones and drops some. The data contain tens of thousands of clones, 85% to 95% of them singletons. The sequencing sample was made of peripheral blood. The receptors were gathered from a man aged 55 to 69 with acute or convalescent COVID-19. CDR3s include the opening cysteine and the closing phenylalanine or tryptophan. The D gene is left open where the match is weak. Expanded clones get a size class; other rows say once, few or many, or leave the size out.

j_gene: TRBJ2-7
v_gene: TRBV5-1
d_gene: TRBD1
abundance: few
CDR3nt: TGCGCCAGCAGCGTGGGACAGGGGGGATACTACGAGCAGTACTTC
CDR3aa: CASSVGQGGYYEQYF

j_gene: TRBJ2-1
v_gene: TRBV9
d_gene: TRBD2
abundance: -
CDR3nt: TGTGCCAGCAGCCTTGGGACTAGCGGGAGTAGCACTGAGCAGTTCTTC
CDR3aa: CASSLGTSGSSTEQFF

j_gene: TRBJ2-3
v_gene: TRBV7-8
d_gene: -
abundance: once
CDR3nt: TGTGCCAGCAGCTTGGTGGGGGACGGGAGTTGGGATACGCAGTATTTT
CDR3aa: CASSLVGDGSWDTQYF

j_gene: TRBJ2-7
v_gene: TRBV27
d_gene: -
abundance: -
CDR3nt: TGTGCCTGCGGGGCGGGCACCTACGAGCAGTACTTC
CDR3aa: CACGAGTYEQYF

j_gene: TRBJ1-5
v_gene: TRBV19
d_gene: -
abundance: -
CDR3nt: TGTGCCAGTAGTAGCACAGGGAACAATCAGCCCCAGCATTTT
CDR3aa: CASSSTGNNQPQHF

j_gene: TRBJ2-7
v_gene: TRBV7-2
d_gene: -
abundance: -
CDR3nt: TGTGCCAGCAGCCCAGCGACTGACTCCTACGAGCAGTACTTC
CDR3aa: CASSPATDSYEQYF

j_gene: TRBJ2-7
v_gene: TRBV27
d_gene: -
abundance: few
CDR3nt: TGTGCCAGCACGACAGGCCCCTCCTACGAGCAGTACTTC
CDR3aa: CASTTGPSYEQYF

j_gene: TRBJ1-6
v_gene: TRBV28
d_gene: -
abundance: -
CDR3nt: TGTGCCAGCAGTTTAAGGAAGGGGCCGAGGTCACCCCTCCACTTT
CDR3aa: CASSLRKGPRSPLHF

j_gene: TRBJ1-1
v_gene: TRBV11-3
d_gene: -
abundance: -
CDR3nt: TGTGCCGGCAGCTTCGGGGTTACTGAAGCTTTCTTT
CDR3aa: CAGSFGVTEAFF

j_gene: TRBJ1-2
v_gene: TRBV9
d_gene: -
abundance: few
CDR3nt: TGTGCCAGCAGCGTACTTAACAACGCACCGCACTACACCTTC
CDR3aa: CASSVLNNAPHYTF

j_gene: TRBJ1-5
v_gene: TRBV7-3
d_gene: -
abundance: -
CDR3nt: TGTGCCAGCAGCTCGCAAGATCAGGGATATAGCAATCAGCCCCAGCATTTT
CDR3aa: CASSSQDQGYSNQPQHF

j_gene: TRBJ2-2
v_gene: TRBV2
d_gene: -
abundance: -
CDR3nt: TGTGCCAGCGGGCACAACACCGGGGAGCTGTTTTTT
CDR3aa: CASGHNTGELFF

j_gene: TRBJ1-5
v_gene: TRBV19
d_gene: TRBD1
abundance: -
CDR3nt: TGTGCCAGTAGTATGACAGGGGGCTCAAATCAGCCCCAGCATTTT
CDR3aa: CASSMTGGSNQPQHF

j_gene: TRBJ2-1
v_gene: TRBV7-2
d_gene: -
abundance: -
CDR3nt: TGTGCCAGCAGCTTAGGCGGAACCTACAATGAGCAGTTCTTC
CDR3aa: CASSLGGTYNEQFF

j_gene: TRBJ1-2
v_gene: TRBV15
d_gene: TRBD1
abundance: -
CDR3nt: TGTGCCACCAGCAGAGTCCCGGGACAGGGTACAGAACCAATTTATGGCTACACCTTC
CDR3aa: CATSRVPGQGTEPIYGYTF

j_gene: TRBJ2-1
v_gene: TRBV30
d_gene: TRBD1
abundance: -
CDR3nt: TGTGCCTGGAGTTCAGGACAGGGCTTCGATGAGCAGTTCTTC
CDR3aa: CAWSSGQGFDEQFF

j_gene: TRBJ2-2
v_gene: TRBV7-2
d_gene: TRBD2
abundance: -
CDR3nt: TGTGCCACCCAGCCGGGACTAGGGATGAACACCGGGGAGCTGTTTTTT
CDR3aa: CATQPGLGMNTGELFF

j_gene: TRBJ2-7
v_gene: TRBV19
d_gene: -
abundance: -
CDR3nt: TGTGCCAGTAGTATATCCTACAGGCCCGCACCCTACGAGCAGTACTTC
CDR3aa: CASSISYRPAPYEQYF

j_gene: TRBJ2-3
v_gene: TRBV7-9
d_gene: TRBD2
abundance: -
CDR3nt: TGTGCCAGCAGCCCTGGGACTACGACCGGGGGTACGCAGTATTTT
CDR3aa: CASSPGTTTGGTQYF

j_gene: TRBJ2-3
v_gene: TRBV18
d_gene: -
abundance: -
CDR3nt: TGTGCCAGCTCACCTGGGGAGGATACGCAGTATTTT
CDR3aa: CASSPGEDTQYF

j_gene: TRBJ2-1
v_gene: TRBV28
d_gene: -
abundance: -
CDR3nt: TGTGCCAGCAGTTCTCCCGGGACACTCCACAATGAGCAGTTCTTC
CDR3aa: CASSSPGTLHNEQFF

j_gene: TRBJ1-2
v_gene: TRBV29-1
d_gene: TRBD1
abundance: -
CDR3nt: TGCAGCGTGCCGGGACAGGGGGCCAATGGCTACACCTTC
CDR3aa: CSVPGQGANGYTF

j_gene: TRBJ2-7
v_gene: TRBV11-3
d_gene: TRBD1
abundance: once
CDR3nt: TGTGCCAGCACTACCCTAACAGGGGACGAGCAGTACTTC
CDR3aa: CASTTLTGDEQYF

j_gene: TRBJ2-2
v_gene: TRBV28
d_gene: -
abundance: -
CDR3nt: TGTGCCAGCAGAGCACTTTACCCTTATTCCGGGGAGCTGTTTTTT
CDR3aa: CASRALYPYSGELFF

j_gene: TRBJ2-7
v_gene: TRBV6-2/TRBV6-3
d_gene: TRBD2
abundance: -
CDR3nt: TGTGCCAGCAGCGTGGGACTAGAAGCTTACGAGCAGTACTTC
CDR3aa: CASSVGLEAYEQYF

j_gene: TRBJ2-1
v_gene: TRBV19
d_gene: -
abundance: -
CDR3nt: TGTGCCAGTAGTATAGGAGGAGGTAGAGAGCAGTTCTTC
CDR3aa: CASSIGGGREQFF

j_gene: TRBJ1-1
v_gene: TRBV19
d_gene: TRBD1
abundance: -
CDR3nt: TGTGCCAGTAGTACTGACAGGGGCGGCACTGAAGCTTTCTTT
CDR3aa: CASSTDRGGTEAFF

j_gene: TRBJ2-2
v_gene: TRBV4-1
d_gene: TRBD2
abundance: -
CDR3nt: TGCGCCAGCAGCCACCAAACGACTAGCGGGAGGAACATAGCCGGGGAGCTGTTTTTT
CDR3aa: CASSHQTTSGRNIAGELFF

j_gene: TRBJ1-1
v_gene: TRBV5-4
d_gene: -
abundance: -
CDR3nt: TGTGCCAGCAGCTTGGACAGGGTAGATGAAGCTTTCTTT
CDR3aa: CASSLDRVDEAFF

j_gene: TRBJ1-2
v_gene: TRBV4-3
d_gene: -
abundance: -
CDR3nt: TGCGCCAGCAGCCAAGATTGGCAGACTATCTATGGCTACACCTTC
CDR3aa: CASSQDWQTIYGYTF

j_gene: TRBJ1-4
v_gene: TRBV5-5
d_gene: -
abundance: -
CDR3nt: TGTGCCAGCAGCCCTGCCGGGACTGGTGAAAAACTGTTTTTT
CDR3aa: CASSPAGTGEKLFF

j_gene: TRBJ2-3
v_gene: TRBV14
d_gene: -
abundance: -
CDR3nt: TGTGCCAGCAGCCAACCCTTTTTCCCGGCTAGCTGTAAGTATTTT
CDR3aa: CASSQPFFPASCKYF

j_gene: TRBJ2-1
v_gene: TRBV14
d_gene: TRBD2
abundance: once
CDR3nt: TGTGCCAGCAGCCAAGGGGAGACTAGCGGAGAATACAATGAGCAGTTCTTC
CDR3aa: CASSQGETSGEYNEQFF